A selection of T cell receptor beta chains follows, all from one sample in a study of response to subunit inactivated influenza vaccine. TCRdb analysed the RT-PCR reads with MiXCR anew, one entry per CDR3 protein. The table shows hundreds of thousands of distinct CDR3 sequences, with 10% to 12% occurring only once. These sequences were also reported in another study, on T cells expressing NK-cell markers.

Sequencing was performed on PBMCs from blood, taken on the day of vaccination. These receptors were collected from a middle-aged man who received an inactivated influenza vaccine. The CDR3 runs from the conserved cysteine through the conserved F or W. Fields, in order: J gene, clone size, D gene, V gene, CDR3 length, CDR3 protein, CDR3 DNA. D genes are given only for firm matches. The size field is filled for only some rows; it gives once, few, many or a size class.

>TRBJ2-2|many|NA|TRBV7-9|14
CASSLSEGIGELFF
TGTGCCAGCAGCTTATCCGAGGGAATCGGGGAGCTGTTTTTT
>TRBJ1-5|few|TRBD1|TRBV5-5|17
CASSQKPGQASNQPQHF
TGTGCCAGCAGTCAAAAGCCGGGACAGGCGAGCAATCAGCCCCAGCATTTT
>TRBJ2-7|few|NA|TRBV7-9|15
CASSSDGAGTYEQYF
TGTGCCAGCAGCTCCGATGGTGCAGGTACCTACGAGCAGTACTTC
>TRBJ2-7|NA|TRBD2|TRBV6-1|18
CASTDTSSGGTKAYEQYF
TGTGCCAGCACCGATACCTCTAGCGGGGGGACAAAGGCCTACGAGCAGTACTTC
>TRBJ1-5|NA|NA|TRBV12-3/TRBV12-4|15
CASSLRRDRKQPQHF
TGTGCCAGCAGTTTGAGGAGGGACCGCAAACAGCCCCAGCATTTT
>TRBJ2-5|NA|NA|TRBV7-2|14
CASSPNRDQETQYF
TGTGCCAGCAGCCCGAACAGGGACCAAGAGACCCAGTACTTC
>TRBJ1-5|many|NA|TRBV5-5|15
CASSRTDALNQPQHF
TGTGCCAGCAGCCGGACAGACGCACTCAATCAGCCCCAGCATTTT
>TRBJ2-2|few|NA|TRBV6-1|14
CASKGHPNTGELFF
TGTGCCAGCAAAGGACACCCGAACACCGGGGAGCTGTTTTTT
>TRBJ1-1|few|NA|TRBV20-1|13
CSATITVNTEAFF
TGCAGTGCCACAATTACGGTGAACACTGAAGCTTTCTTT
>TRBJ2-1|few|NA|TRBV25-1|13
CASSASQAWLQFF
TGTGCCAGCAGTGCGTCTCAGGCCTGGTTGCAGTTCTTC
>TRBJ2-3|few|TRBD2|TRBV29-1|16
CSVEDWEGHYTDTQYF
TGCAGCGTTGAAGATTGGGAGGGGCACTACACAGATACGCAGTATTTT
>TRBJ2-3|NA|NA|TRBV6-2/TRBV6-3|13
CASSVLVTDTQYF
TGTGCCAGCAGTGTCCTGGTAACAGATACGCAGTATTTT
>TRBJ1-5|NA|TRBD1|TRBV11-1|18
CASSSGWGQGESNQPQHF
TGTGCCAGCAGCTCCGGGTGGGGACAGGGGGAAAGCAATCAGCCCCAGCATTTT
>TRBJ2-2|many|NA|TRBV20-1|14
CSARVQGATGELFF
TGCAGTGCTAGAGTCCAGGGCGCCACCGGGGAGCTGTTTTTT
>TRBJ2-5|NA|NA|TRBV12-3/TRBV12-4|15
CASSLGPTVGKTQYF
TGTGCCAGCAGTTTAGGACCGACGGTGGGGAAGACCCAGTACTTC
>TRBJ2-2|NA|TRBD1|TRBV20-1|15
CSAAGQEKNTGELFF
TGCAGTGCTGCGGGACAGGAAAAAAACACCGGGGAGCTGTTTTTT
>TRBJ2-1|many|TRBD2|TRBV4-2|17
CASSQELTSAAYNEQFF
TGTGCCAGCAGCCAAGAACTTACTAGCGCTGCCTACAATGAGCAGTTCTTC
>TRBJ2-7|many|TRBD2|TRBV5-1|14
CASTRAGGSNEQYF
TGCGCCAGCACCAGGGCGGGAGGGTCCAACGAGCAGTACTTC
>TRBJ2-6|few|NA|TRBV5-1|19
CASSLEWPVWSSGANVLTF
TGCGCCAGCAGCTTGGAGTGGCCAGTATGGAGCTCTGGGGCCAACGTCCTGACTTTC
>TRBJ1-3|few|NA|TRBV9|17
CASSVGGAGRSGNTIYF
TGTGCCAGCAGCGTAGGAGGGGCAGGGCGCTCTGGAAACACCATATATTTT
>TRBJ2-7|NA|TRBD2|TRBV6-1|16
CASRGAGTSGSYEQYF
TGTGCCAGCAGGGGGGCCGGGACTAGCGGTTCCTACGAGCAGTACTTC
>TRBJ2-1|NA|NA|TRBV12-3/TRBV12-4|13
CASSTNRYNEQFF
TGTGCCAGCAGTACAAACCGATACAATGAGCAGTTCTTC
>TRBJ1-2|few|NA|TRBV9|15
CASSASLAVLYGYTF
TGTGCCAGCAGCGCCTCCCTTGCGGTACTCTATGGCTACACCTTC
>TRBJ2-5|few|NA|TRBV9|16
CASSVATTGIGETQYF
TGTGCCAGCAGCGTAGCTACTACAGGGATAGGAGAGACCCAGTACTTC
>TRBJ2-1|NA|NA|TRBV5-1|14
CASSLGDGHNEQFF
TGCGCCAGCAGCTTAGGGGACGGACACAATGAGCAGTTCTTC
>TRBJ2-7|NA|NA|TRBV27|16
CASSLSLRSGSYEQYF
TGTGCCAGCAGTTTATCGCTGCGGAGCGGGTCCTACGAGCAGTACTTC
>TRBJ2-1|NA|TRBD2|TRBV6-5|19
CASSYSILAGGRYDNEQFF
TGTGCCAGCAGTTACTCGATCCTAGCGGGGGGCCGCTATGACAATGAGCAGTTCTTC
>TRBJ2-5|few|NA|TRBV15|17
CATSRDLPGTALKTQYF
TGTGCCACCAGCAGAGATCTCCCCGGGACGGCCCTTAAGACCCAGTACTTC
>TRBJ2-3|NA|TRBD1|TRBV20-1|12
CSADRVTDTQYF
TGCAGTGCGGACAGGGTCACAGATACGCAGTATTTT
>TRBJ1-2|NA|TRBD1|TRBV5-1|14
CASSLGTGLYGYTF
TGCGCCAGCAGCTTGGGGACAGGGTTATATGGCTACACCTTC
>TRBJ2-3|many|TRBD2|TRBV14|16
CASSLKTGGLTDTQYF
TGTGCCAGCAGCCTAAAGACGGGGGGACTCACAGATACGCAGTATTTT
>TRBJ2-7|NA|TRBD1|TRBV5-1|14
CASSAVQGVHEQYF
TGCGCCAGCAGCGCAGTACAGGGGGTCCACGAGCAGTACTTC
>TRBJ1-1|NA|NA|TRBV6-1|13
CASSEMGVAEAFF
TGTGCCAGCAGTGAAATGGGGGTGGCTGAAGCTTTCTTT
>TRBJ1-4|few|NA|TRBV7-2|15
CASSPKRGGGEKLFF
TGTGCCAGCAGCCCTAAGAGGGGAGGGGGTGAAAAACTGTTTTTT
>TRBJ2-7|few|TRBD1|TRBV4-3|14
CASSHQTGSYEQYF
TGCGCCAGCAGCCACCAGACAGGGTCCTACGAGCAGTACTTC
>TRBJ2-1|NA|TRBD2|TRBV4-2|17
CASSQEPTAGGNNEQFF
TGTGCCAGCAGCCAAGAACCAACAGCGGGGGGTAACAATGAGCAGTTCTTC
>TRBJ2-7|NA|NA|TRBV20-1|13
CSASTGVGDEQYF
TGCAGTGCTAGCACGGGAGTTGGTGACGAGCAGTACTTC
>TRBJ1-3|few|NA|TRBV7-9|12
CASSFQTNTIYF
TGTGCCAGCAGCTTCCAGACAAACACCATATATTTT
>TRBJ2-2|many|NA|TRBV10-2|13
CASSTENTGELFF
TGCGCCAGCTCCACAGAGAACACCGGGGAGCTGTTTTTT
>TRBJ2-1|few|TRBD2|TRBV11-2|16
CASSPPGSGTYNEQFF
TGTGCCAGCAGCCCCCCGGGTAGCGGGACCTACAATGAGCAGTTCTTC
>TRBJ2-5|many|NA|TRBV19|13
CASSRDTQETQYF
TGTGCCAGTAGTCGCGACACCCAAGAGACCCAGTACTTC
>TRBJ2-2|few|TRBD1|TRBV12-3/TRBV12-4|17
CASILGPRTGSTGELFF
TGTGCCAGCATCTTAGGGCCAAGGACAGGGTCCACCGGGGAGCTGTTTTTT
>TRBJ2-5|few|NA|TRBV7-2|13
CASSSRYQETQYF
TGTGCCAGCAGCTCTCGGTACCAAGAGACCCAGTACTTC
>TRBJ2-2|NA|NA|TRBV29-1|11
CSVDFTGELFF
TGCAGCGTTGATTTCACCGGGGAGCTGTTTTTT
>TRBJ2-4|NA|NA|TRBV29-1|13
CSVGTESKNIQYF
TGCAGCGTCGGGACGGAGTCCAAAAACATTCAGTACTTC